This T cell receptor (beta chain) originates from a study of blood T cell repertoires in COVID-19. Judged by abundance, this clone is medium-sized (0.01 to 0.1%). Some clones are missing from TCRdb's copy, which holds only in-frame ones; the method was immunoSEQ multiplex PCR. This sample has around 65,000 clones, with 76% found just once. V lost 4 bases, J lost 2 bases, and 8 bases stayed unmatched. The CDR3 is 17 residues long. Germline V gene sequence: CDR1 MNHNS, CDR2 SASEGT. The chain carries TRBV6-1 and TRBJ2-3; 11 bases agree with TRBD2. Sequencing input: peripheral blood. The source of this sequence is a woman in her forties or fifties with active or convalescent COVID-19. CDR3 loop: CASSGSIAGGNTDTQYF. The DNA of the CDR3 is TGTGCCAGCAGTGGGAGCATAGCGGGAGGGAACACAGATACGCAGTATTTT.